A selection of T cell receptor beta chains follows, all from one sample in a study of cytomegalovirus exposure and HLA in healthy donors. Generated by immunoSEQ multiplex PCR, the TCRdb table keeps only in-frame clones and is missing some. This table has 90,000 to 130,000 clones, roughly 90% appearing once. The sequenced sample was PBMCs. These receptor sequences come from a woman younger than 35 in good health and CMV-seronegative. Each CDR3 is given with its conserved first and last residue. The D gene is left open where the match is weak. Clone sizes are given selectively: once, few, many, or a class where the clone is expanded.

.	TRBV11-2	TRBJ1-2	.	CASSSRLHGYTF	TGTGCCAGCAGCTCTAGACTTCATGGCTACACCTTC
.	TRBV28	TRBJ2-1	.	CASSSIRDIYNEQFF	TGTGCCAGCAGTTCCATACGCGACATCTACAATGAGCAGTTCTTC
.	TRBV29-1	TRBJ2-5	.	CSVRKNRVQETQYF	TGCAGCGTCCGTAAAAACAGGGTACAAGAGACCCAGTACTTC
once	TRBV6-1	TRBJ1-1	TRBD1	CASSGQGARNTEAFF	TGTGCCAGCAGTGGACAGGGGGCGAGGAACACTGAAGCTTTCTTT
.	TRBV28	TRBJ1-5	.	CASAGDSNQPQHF	TGTGCCAGCGCCGGGGATAGCAATCAGCCCCAGCATTTT
once	TRBV7-9	TRBJ1-2	TRBD1	CASSSFQTSGQGAKYGYTF	TGTGCCAGCAGCTCGTTTCAGACTTCGGGACAGGGGGCAAAGTATGGCTACACCTTC
.	TRBV11-2	TRBJ1-3	.	CASSLAGVGNTIYF	TGTGCCAGCAGCTTAGCAGGGGTAGGAAACACCATATATTTT
.	TRBV11-2	TRBJ2-7	TRBD1	CASSPPDREIYEQYF	TGTGCCAGCAGCCCACCGGACAGGGAGATCTACGAGCAGTACTTC
.	TRBV30	TRBJ1-2	TRBD1	CAWSPPGQSYGYTF	TGTGCCTGGAGTCCTCCGGGACAGAGCTATGGCTACACCTTC
once	TRBV28	TRBJ2-6	TRBD1	CASSSDRAGANVLTF	TGTGCCAGCAGTTCGGACAGGGCCGGGGCCAACGTCCTGACTTTC